This record looks at one T cell receptor beta chain sequence and its context. Its antigen is currently not known. No much larger clonotype is one base removed from it; base qualities were not supplied. The record originates from a study of preoperative IRX-2 immunotherapy in early breast cancer (dated by TCRdb to between 2019 and 2020). What this sample's treatment or condition label stands for: preoperative locoregional IRX-2 cytokine immunotherapy. The samples were obtained from a phase Ib study that tested preoperative, locoregional IRX-2 cytokine immunotherapy meant to prime immune responses. Patients with early-stage breast cancer who were given IRX-2 before surgery served as donors. V drops 5 bases and J drops 3 bases, leaving 14 bases in between. The CDR3 numbers 14 residues from cysteine through phenylalanine. The kept DNA is CDR3 alone, 42 bases in frame from the first base. The germline V gene provides CDR1 MNHEY and CDR2 SVGAGI.

The method was the immunoSEQ multiplex PCR assay. TCRdb obtained this table from immuneACCESS and retained in-frame rearrangements with V and J assigned. These tables miss some clones; where compared with another copy, unresolved V genes account for less than half of the shortfall, and the remainder is unexplained. For this sample the table gives around 34,000 clones, of which around 96% were detected only once. Jointly, the top ten make up around 6.6% of the sample. The sample here was taken from a patient treated with IRX-2 immunotherapy. This TCR was recovered from a human donor with breast cancer. This chain is built from TRBV6-5 and TRBJ2-7, with TRBD1 perhaps the D gene, on 6 matching bases. The bases read TGTGCCAGCAGTAAATCCGGACAGATCTACGAGCAGTACTTC. The resulting protein is CASSKSGQIYEQYF.